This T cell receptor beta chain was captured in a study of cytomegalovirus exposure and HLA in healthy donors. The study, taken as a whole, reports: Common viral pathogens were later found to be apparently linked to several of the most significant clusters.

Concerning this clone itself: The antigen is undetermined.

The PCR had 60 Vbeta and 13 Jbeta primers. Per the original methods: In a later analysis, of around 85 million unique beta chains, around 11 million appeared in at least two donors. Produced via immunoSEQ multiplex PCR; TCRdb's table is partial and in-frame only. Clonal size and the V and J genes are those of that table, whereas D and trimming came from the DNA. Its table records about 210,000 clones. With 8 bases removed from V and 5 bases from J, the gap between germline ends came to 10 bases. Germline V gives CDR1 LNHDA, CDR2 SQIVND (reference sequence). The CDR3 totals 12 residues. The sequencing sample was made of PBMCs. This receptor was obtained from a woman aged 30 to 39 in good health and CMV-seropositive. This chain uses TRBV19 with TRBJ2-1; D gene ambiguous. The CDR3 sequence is CASCNRDNEQFF. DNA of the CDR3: TGTGCCAGTTGTAACCGGGACAATGAGCAGTTCTTC.